Presented here are 31 T cell receptor beta chains from one specimen sequenced in a study of vaccination and CD4 T cells after COVID-19. The treatment is: roughly nine-day PBMC culture with coronavirus spike peptide pools or control peptides (ViraFEST assay). The Oncomine TCR Beta short-read assay sequenced DNA from cultured CD4+ T cells. TCRdb ran MiXCR on the PCR reads and lists one entry per CDR3 protein. The sample holds under 30,000 distinct CDR3 sequences, approximately 67% seen once. These receptors lack a known antigen. The source was CD4+ T cells from blood, cultured in vitro, collected after SARS-CoV-2 vaccination. These receptors all stem from a human donor who received a COVID-19 vaccine.

V is TRBV11-3 and J is TRBJ1-6, with no clear D. Germline CDR1 reads SGHNT; CDR2 reads YENEEA. V lost 4 bases, J lost 6 bases, and 7 bases lay in between. The CDR3 length is 13 residues. The CDR3 region is CASSSHVNSPLHF. In DNA, the CDR3 is TGTGCCAGCAGCTCCCACGTTAATTCACCCCTCCACTTT.

The chain is built from TRBV5-6 and TRBJ1-1, with TRBD1 identical over 8 bases. The CDR3 spans 14 residues. V shed 1 base and J 5 bases; nucleotides not matched to a gene: 4. In germline, CDR1 is SGHDT, CDR2 YYEEEE. This CDR3 reads CASSLSGGKTEAFF. For the CDR3, the DNA is TGTGCCAGCAGCTTGTCAGGGGGCAAGACTGAAGCTTTCTTT.

The V gene is TRBV20-1, the J gene TRBJ2-5; maybe TRBD2 (5 bases). There are 14 residues in the CDR3. Germline values: CDR1 DFQATT, CDR2 SNEGSKA (reference sequence). V was clipped by 3 bases and J by 1 base, with 12 bases between them. Here the CDR3 DNA reads TGCAGTGCTAGTCAGTACGGGGTCCAAGAGACCCAGTACTTC. Encoded protein: CSASQYGVQETQYF.

The chain recombines TRBV20-1 with TRBJ1-1; no clear D gene. This CDR3 has 11 amino acids. V lost 1 base and J lost 7, with 7 bases in between. Germline lookup yields CDR1 DFQATT and CDR2 SNEGSKA (reference sequence). CDR3 sequence reads: CSARGTLEAFF. In DNA form, the CDR3 reads TGCAGTGCTAGAGGGACTCTTGAAGCTTTCTTT.

This clonotype has more than one count but fewer than ten. The rearrangement uses TRBV19 and TRBJ2-5; TRBD1 aligns across 7 bases. From germline, CDR1 is LNHDA and CDR2 SQIVND (reference sequence). Trimming removed 4 bases from V and 3 bases from J; junction bases left unmatched: 11. CDR3 length equals 16 residues. In DNA form, the CDR3 reads TGTGCCAGTAGTAGGGACCGACAGGGTAGAAAAGAGACCCAGTACTTC. This translates into CASSRDRQGRKETQYF.

This clonotype was seen only a few times. The V and J genes are TRBV6-5 and TRBJ1-5; D is undetermined. The CDR3 is made up of 13 amino acids. Between the trimmed V and J ends, which lost 0 bases and 7 bases, there was a span of 7 bases. Germline assignment: CDR1 MNHEY and CDR2 SVGAGI. The CDR3 DNA follows: TGTGCCAGCAGTTACTCGACTAACCAGCCCCAGCATTTT. Translating it yields CASSYSTNQPQHF.

The V call is TRBV19, the J call TRBJ1-2; weak D call: TRBD1 (5 bases). The CDR3 sequence is 17 residues long. Germline CDR1 and CDR2: LNHDA and SQIVND (reference sequence). The V gene lost 10 bases and the J gene lost 2 bases, with 26 bases spanning the gap. CDR3 sequence: CATTQTPAGRGNYGYTF. The CDR3 DNA is TGTGCCACTACTCAGACCCCAGCGGGTCGGGGGAACTATGGCTACACCTTC. Full variable domain (remainder filled in from reference TRBV19 and TRBJ1-2): DGGITQSPKYLFRKEGQNVTLSCEQNLNHDAMYWYRQDPGQGLRLIYYSQIVNDFQKGDIAEGYSVSREKKESFPLTVTSAQKNPTAFYLCATTQTPAGRGNYGYTFGSGTRLTVV.

The chain couples TRBV30 to TRBJ1-1; possible D gene TRBD1, 6 bases. With 4 bases removed from V and 1 base from J, the gap between germline ends came to 19 bases. Germline lookup yields CDR1 GTSNPN and CDR2 SVGIG (reference sequence). The CDR3 runs to 16 residues. The CDR3 DNA reads TGTGCCTGGACCCTACTGCAGGGGAGGGCGAACACTGAAGCTTTCTTT. Its translation: CAWTLLQGRANTEAFF.

The genes are TRBV6-1 and TRBJ1-2; D unclear. Looked up from germline, CDR1 is MNHNS and CDR2 is SASEGT. Trimming took off 5 bases at V and 0 bases at J, with 7 bases between the two ends. The CDR3 is made up of 13 amino acids. The CDR3 coding sequence is TGTGCCAGCAGTCTGACCGCTAACTATGGCTACACCTTC. Translating gives CASSLTANYGYTF.

The V call is TRBV6-1, the J call TRBJ1-6; 8 nucleotides match TRBD1. Trimming cost V 6 bases and J 8 bases; bases outside gene matches: 12. Germline V CDR1 and CDR2: MNHNS, SASEGT. This CDR3 has 16 amino acids. The CDR3 sequence: CASRRPSQGADSPLHF. The CDR3 DNA sequence: TGTGCCAGCAGACGCCCGTCGCAGGGGGCTGATTCACCCCTCCACTTT.

J is TRBJ2-5 and V is TRBV20-1; 7 bases are a match to TRBD1. This CDR3 region has 15 residues. Germline-derived CDR1 and CDR2 are DFQATT and SNEGSKA (reference sequence). The ends lost 6 bases at V and 5 bases at J; junction bases unmatched: 15. CDR3 DNA: TGCAGTGCGCCGGATTCTTACAGGGGCACCGAGACCCAGTACTTC. Protein: CSAPDSYRGTETQYF.

This sequence joins TRBV25-1 and TRBJ2-3; unclear D gene. Per germline, CDR1 MGHDK and CDR2 SYGVNS. The germline V and J ends were trimmed by 3 bases and 2 bases, with 9 bases remaining between them. This CDR3 region has 14 residues. This CDR3 is CASSDGSYTDTQYF. As DNA, the CDR3 is TGTGCCAGCAGTGATGGCAGCTACACAGATACGCAGTATTTT.

This chain connects TRBV20-1 to TRBJ2-3; D unresolved. The CDR3 loop spans 10 amino acids. Trimming stripped 6 bases from V and 3 bases from J, with 4 bases between. Germline V gene lookup returns CDR1 DFQATT and CDR2 SNEGSKA (reference sequence). The CDR3 spells CSAGTDTQYF. The CDR3 DNA sequence: TGCAGTGCGGGAACAGATACGCAGTATTTT.

This clonotype came up a few times. The rearrangement uses TRBV19 and TRBJ2-3; 8 nucleotides align to TRBD2. This CDR3 comprises 16 residues. Germline assignment: CDR1 LNHDA and CDR2 SQIVND (reference sequence). The J segment lost 2 bases and the V segment lost 5 bases, leaving 9 bases of the junction unmatched. The CDR3 protein is CASSPRTSGFTDTQYF. In DNA form, the CDR3 reads TGTGCCAGTAGTCCTAGAACTAGCGGATTCACAGATACGCAGTATTTT.

The rearrangement joins TRBV2 to TRBJ2-1, with no clear D. Trimming cost V 0 bases and J 6 bases, with 18 bases left between them. The CDR3 has 17 amino acids. Germline V gene data show CDR1 as SNHLY and CDR2 as FYNNEI. As DNA, the CDR3 is TGTGCCAGCAGTGAAGCGTGGTCGGTCAGTAGGTTCAATGAGCAGTTCTTC. It encodes CASSEAWSVSRFNEQFF.

This clonotype appeared once. The rearrangement joins TRBV20-1 to TRBJ1-1, with 7 bases matching TRBD1. CDR1 DFQATT and CDR2 SNEGSKA come from the germline V gene (reference sequence). J lost 1 base, V lost 5 bases, and 7 bases had no gene match. The CDR3 contains 14 residues. CDR3 nucleotides: TGCAGTGCTGACCCGGGACAGAAGAACACTGAAGCTTTCTTT. Amino acids: CSADPGQKNTEAFF.

This clonotype has just a few counts. This rearrangement joins TRBV6-1 to TRBJ1-1; tentatively, D is TRBD1 (6 bases). CDR3 length: 13 amino acids. Trimming stripped 7 bases from V and 3 bases from J, with 12 bases between. The germline CDR1 and CDR2 sequences are MNHNS and SASEGT. The CDR3: CASTWGGDTEAFF. The CDR3 DNA follows: TGTGCCAGCACCTGGGGGGGCGACACTGAAGCTTTCTTT.

V is TRBV20-1 and J is TRBJ2-3; 10 nucleotides line up with TRBD1. The germline CDR1 and CDR2 sequences are DFQATT and SNEGSKA (reference sequence). Trimming removed 3 bases from V and 4 bases from J; junction bases left unmatched: 4. This CDR3 is 14 amino acids long. Here the CDR3 DNA reads TGCAGTGCTAGTGGGACAGGGGCCCCAGATACGCAGTATTTT. Translating gives CSASGTGAPDTQYF.

V gene TRBV7-2 combines with J gene TRBJ1-6, with TRBD1 matching 9 bases. Germline loops: CDR1 SGHTA, CDR2 FQGNSA. The V gene end was trimmed by 1 base and the J gene end by 9 bases; junction bases not matched to a gene: 16. CDR3 length equals 19 residues. The CDR3 sequence: CASSLVGTGMAPRPSPLHF. The CDR3 DNA is TGTGCCAGCAGCTTAGTAGGGACAGGGATGGCCCCCCGCCCTTCACCCCTCCACTTT.

CDR3 protein: CASRSSAQGNQPQHF. As DNA, the CDR3 is TGTGCCAGCAGATCTTCGGCACAGGGGAATCAGCCCCAGCATTTT. This chain joins TRBV12-3 or TRBV12-4 and TRBJ1-5; TRBD1 agrees at 7 bases. The CDR3 covers 15 residues. Germline trimming cut 6 bases from V and 4 bases from J; bases unmatched to any gene: 9.

The V gene is TRBV29-1, the J gene TRBJ1-1; D unresolved. The CDR3 contains 12 residues. Trimming took off 6 bases at V and 1 base at J, with 9 bases between the two ends. The germline V gene has CDR1 SQVTM and CDR2 ANQGSEA. This CDR3 is CSVPAGNTEAFF. CDR3 sequence (DNA): TGCAGCGTCCCGGCAGGGAACACTGAAGCTTTCTTT.

The genes are TRBV5-6 and TRBJ1-2; 9 bases align to TRBD1. V was pared by 4 bases and J by 8 bases, with 6 bases of the junction left unmatched. This CDR3 has 13 amino acids. Germline CDR1 is SGHDT and CDR2 is YYEEEE. CDR3 sequence reads: CASSGGTGYGYTF. The CDR3 bases are TGTGCCAGCAGCGGCGGGACAGGGTACGGCTACACCTTC.

The gene calls are TRBV12-3 or TRBV12-4 and TRBJ2-3; 7 positions match TRBD2. The CDR3 is made up of 16 amino acids. Losses at the gene ends were 2 bases for V and 3 bases for J; bases not matched to a gene: 8. The DNA for the CDR3 is TGTGCCAGCAGTTTACCGAGATTGGGGGGGACAGATACGCAGTATTTT. It encodes CASSLPRLGGTDTQYF.

This clonotype showed up just a few times. The V gene is TRBV7-2, the J gene TRBJ2-7, with 14 bases fitting TRBD2. Germline CDR1 and CDR2: SGHTA and FQGNSA. This CDR3 contains 21 residues. The trim removed 6 bases at V and 0 bases at J, leaving 19 bases unmatched. This CDR3 is CASRTGTSGSYGLQSSYEQYF. In DNA form, the CDR3 reads TGTGCCAGCAGAACCGGGACTAGCGGGAGTTATGGCCTCCAGAGCTCCTACGAGCAGTACTTC.

The chain carries TRBV6-1 and TRBJ2-3, with D perhaps matching TRBD2 (5 bases). The CDR3 is 15 residues long. The germline gives CDR1 MNHNS, CDR2 SASEGT. V gave up 5 bases and J gave up 2 bases, with 14 bases separating them. The chain's CDR3 is CASSPAGEDTDTQYF. CDR3 bases: TGTGCCAGCAGTCCGGCCGGGGAAGACACAGATACGCAGTATTTT.

The genes are TRBV10-3 and TRBJ2-3; either TRBD1 or TRBD2 may supply D (7 bases each). Looked up from germline, CDR1 is ENHRY and CDR2 is SYGVKD. V lost 5 bases, J lost 5 bases, and 17 bases lay in between. There are 15 residues in the CDR3. The DNA of the CDR3 is TGTGCCATCAGTTCCGACAGGGAGGGATTAGATACGCAGTATTTT. Translation: CAISSDREGLDTQYF.

The rearrangement uses TRBV20-1 and TRBJ2-5; 7 nucleotides match TRBD2. The length of the CDR3 is 12 residues. The ends lost 1 base at V and 4 bases at J; junction bases unmatched: 0. Germline V CDR1 and CDR2: DFQATT, SNEGSKA (reference sequence). The CDR3 DNA is TGCAGTGCTAGAGGGGGGGGAGAGACCCAGTACTTC. Translation gives CSARGGGETQYF.

V and J are TRBV6-2 or TRBV6-3 and TRBJ2-7; perhaps TRBD1 as D (5 bases). Germline V CDR1 and CDR2: MNHEY, SVGEGT. V was clipped by 7 bases and J by 0 bases, with 19 bases between them. The CDR3 has 16 amino acids. The CDR3 region is CASTPPDTARSYEQYF. The CDR3 region has the DNA TGTGCCAGCACCCCACCGGACACCGCGCGCTCCTACGAGCAGTACTTC.

The genes are TRBV21-1 and TRBJ1-6. TRBV21-1 is recorded as a pseudogene. The CDR3 covers 15 residues. CDR3 nucleotides: TGTGCCAGCAGCAAGTCCTCCACTACCCGTTCACCCCTCCACTTT. Its protein is CASSKSSTTRSPLHF.

This chain links TRBV7-8 with TRBJ1-2; D not resolved. Germline CDR1 is SGHVS and CDR2 is FQNEAQ. Trimming stripped 1 base from V and 5 bases from J, with 8 bases between. The CDR3 runs to 13 residues. CDR3 sequence reads: CASSLGQSYGYTF. Written as DNA, the CDR3 is TGTGCCAGCAGCTTAGGTCAGAGTTATGGCTACACCTTC.

The chain employs TRBV3-1 and TRBJ2-3; D might be TRBD2 (5 bases). The V end lost 4 bases, the J end lost 1 base, and 15 bases lay between the germline ends. This CDR3 has 16 residues. Germline lookup yields CDR1 LGHDT and CDR2 YNNKEL (reference sequence). CDR3 DNA: TGTGCCAGCAGCCGTCAGAGAGGGCAACGCACAGATACGCAGTATTTT. It yields the protein CASSRQRGQRTDTQYF.